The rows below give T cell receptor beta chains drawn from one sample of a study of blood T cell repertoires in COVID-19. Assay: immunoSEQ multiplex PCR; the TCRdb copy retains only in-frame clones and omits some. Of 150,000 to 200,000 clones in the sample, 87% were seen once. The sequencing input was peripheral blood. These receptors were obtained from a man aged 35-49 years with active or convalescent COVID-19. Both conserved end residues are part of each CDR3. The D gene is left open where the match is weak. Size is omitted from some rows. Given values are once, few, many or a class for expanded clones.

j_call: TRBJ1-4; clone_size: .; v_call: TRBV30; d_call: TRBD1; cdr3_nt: TGTGCCTGGAGTGTCTACAGGGGGAGAGAAAAACTGTTTTTT; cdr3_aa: CAWSVYRGREKLFF
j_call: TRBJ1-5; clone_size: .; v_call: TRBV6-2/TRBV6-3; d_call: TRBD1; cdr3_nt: TGTGCCAGCAGCCATACCCGGACAGGGGGGGGCAATCAGCCCCAGCATTTT; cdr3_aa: CASSHTRTGGGNQPQHF
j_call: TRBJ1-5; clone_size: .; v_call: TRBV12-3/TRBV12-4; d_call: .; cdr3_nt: TGTGCCAGCACCATGGACAGAGGGCAGCCCCAGCATTTT; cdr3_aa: CASTMDRGQPQHF
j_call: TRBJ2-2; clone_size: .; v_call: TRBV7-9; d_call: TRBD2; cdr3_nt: TGTGCCAGCAGCCAATGGACAGGGACTAGCGGGGGGAACACCGGGGAGCTGTTTTTT; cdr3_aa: CASSQWTGTSGGNTGELFF
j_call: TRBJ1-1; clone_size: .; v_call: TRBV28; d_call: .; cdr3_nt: TGTGCCAGCAGTACCCGGGGGGCGAACACTGAAGCTTTCTTT; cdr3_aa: CASSTRGANTEAFF
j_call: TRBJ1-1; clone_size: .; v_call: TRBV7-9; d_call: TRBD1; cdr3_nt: TGTGCCAGCAGCATCGACAGGGGGCTAATTCCACCCTACCGTACGAACACTGAAGCTTTCTTT; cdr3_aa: CASSIDRGLIPPYRTNTEAFF
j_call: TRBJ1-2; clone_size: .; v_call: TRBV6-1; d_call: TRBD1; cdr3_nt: TGTGCCAGCAGTGATCGTGGGGACAGGGGACTTTTGGGCTACACCTTC; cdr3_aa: CASSDRGDRGLLGYTF
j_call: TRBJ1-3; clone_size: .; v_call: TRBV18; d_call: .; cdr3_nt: TGTGCCAGCTCACCCTCGGGGGGAAACACCATATATTTT; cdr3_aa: CASSPSGGNTIYF
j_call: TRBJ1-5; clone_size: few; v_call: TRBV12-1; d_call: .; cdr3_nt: TGTGCCAGCAGCTACCACCGGGACAGGGCGGTTCAGCCCCAGCATTTT; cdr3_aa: CASSYHRDRAVQPQHF
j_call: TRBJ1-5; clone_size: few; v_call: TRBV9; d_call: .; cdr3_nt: TGTGCCAGCAGCGTAGCAGGTTCTCAGCCCCAGCATTTT; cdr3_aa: CASSVAGSQPQHF
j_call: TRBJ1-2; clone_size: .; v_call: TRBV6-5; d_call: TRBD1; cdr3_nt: TGTGCCAGCAGTTTTACAGGGGTTATAGATGGCTACACCTTC; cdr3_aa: CASSFTGVIDGYTF
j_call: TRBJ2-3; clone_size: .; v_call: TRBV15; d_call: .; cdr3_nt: TGTGCCACCACCACCAGGGGGGCAGATACGCAGTATTTT; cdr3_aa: CATTTRGADTQYF
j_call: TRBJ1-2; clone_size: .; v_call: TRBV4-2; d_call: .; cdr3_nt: TGTGCCAGCAGCCAAGACAGTTCGGGAGGCTACACCTTC; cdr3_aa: CASSQDSSGGYTF
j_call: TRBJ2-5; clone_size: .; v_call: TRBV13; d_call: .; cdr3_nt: TGTGCCAGCAGTCCCCCGCGGGACCTTAGGGCCCAAGAGACCCAGTACTTC; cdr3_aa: CASSPPRDLRAQETQYF
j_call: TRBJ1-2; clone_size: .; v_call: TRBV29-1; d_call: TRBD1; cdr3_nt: TGCAGCGTTGGGAACAGGGGATATGGCTACACCTTC; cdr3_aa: CSVGNRGYGYTF
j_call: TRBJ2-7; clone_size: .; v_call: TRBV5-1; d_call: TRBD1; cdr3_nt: TGCGCCAGCAACCAATCACAGGGGAGCTACGAGCAGTACTTC; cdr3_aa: CASNQSQGSYEQYF
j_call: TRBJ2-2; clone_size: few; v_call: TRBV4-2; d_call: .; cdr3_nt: TGTGCCAGCAGCCAAGGATCAGCGTACACCGGGGAGCTGTTTTTT; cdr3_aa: CASSQGSAYTGELFF
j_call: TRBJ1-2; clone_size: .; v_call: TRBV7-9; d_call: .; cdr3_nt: TGTGCCAGCAGTCTACCGGGGTTCTATGGCTACACCTTC; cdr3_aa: CASSLPGFYGYTF
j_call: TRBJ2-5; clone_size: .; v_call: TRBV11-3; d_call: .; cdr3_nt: TGTGCCAGCAGCTTAGGGCCCGTTGGGACCCAGTACTTC; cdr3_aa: CASSLGPVGTQYF
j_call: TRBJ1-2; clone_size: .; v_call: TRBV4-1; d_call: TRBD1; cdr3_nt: TGCGCCAGCAGCCAAGACCGGACAGGGAACTATGGCTACACCTTC; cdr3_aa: CASSQDRTGNYGYTF
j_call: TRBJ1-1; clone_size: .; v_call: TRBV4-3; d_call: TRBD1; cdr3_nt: TGCGCCAGCAGCCAAGATGGAGGGGGCCGCACTGAAGCTTTCTTT; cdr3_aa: CASSQDGGGRTEAFF
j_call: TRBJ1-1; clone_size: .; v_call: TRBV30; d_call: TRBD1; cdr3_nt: TGTGCCTGGGCAGGGGGCATCACTGAAGCTTTCTTT; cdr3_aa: CAWAGGITEAFF
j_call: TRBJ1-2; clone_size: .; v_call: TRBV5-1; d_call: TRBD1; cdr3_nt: TGCGCCAGCAGCTTGACCACCGGGACAGGGATCTATGGCTACACCTTC; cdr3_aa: CASSLTTGTGIYGYTF
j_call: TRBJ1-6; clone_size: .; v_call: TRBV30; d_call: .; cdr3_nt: TGTGCCTGTCAGGGGACCTATAATTCACCCCTCCACTTT; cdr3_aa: CACQGTYNSPLHF
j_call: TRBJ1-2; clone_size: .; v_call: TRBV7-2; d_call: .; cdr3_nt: TGTGCCAGCAGCTCCCCCCGGCGGGGGGAAGCTAACTATGGCTACACCTTC; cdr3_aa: CASSSPRRGEANYGYTF
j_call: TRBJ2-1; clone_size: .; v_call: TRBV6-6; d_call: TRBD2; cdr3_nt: TGTGCCATATCCAAACTAGCGGAGGATATAAATGAGCAGTTCTTC; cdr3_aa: CAISKLAEDINEQFF
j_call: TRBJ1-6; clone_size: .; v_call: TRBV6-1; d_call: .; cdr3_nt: TGTGCCAGCAGTGAAGCCCCGGGTTCCTATAATTCACCCCTCCACTTT; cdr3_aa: CASSEAPGSYNSPLHF
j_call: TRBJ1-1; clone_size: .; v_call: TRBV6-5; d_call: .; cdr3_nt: TGTGCCAGCAGTTACGGAGGAGGACGGAACACTGAAGCTTTCTTT; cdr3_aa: CASSYGGGRNTEAFF
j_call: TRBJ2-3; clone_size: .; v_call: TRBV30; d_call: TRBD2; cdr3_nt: TGTGCCTGGAGCTTAGCGGGGGGCGGGACAGATACGCAGTATTTT; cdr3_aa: CAWSLAGGGTDTQYF
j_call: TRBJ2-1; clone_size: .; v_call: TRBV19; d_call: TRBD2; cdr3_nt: TGTGCCAGTAGTATAGTGAGAAGAAGGCTAGCGGAGAGGGATGAGCAGTTCTTC; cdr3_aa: CASSIVRRRLAERDEQFF
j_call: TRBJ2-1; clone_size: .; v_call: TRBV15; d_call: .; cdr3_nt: TGTGCCACCAGCCCTGTTGGGGCGGTGAGTGAGCAGTTCTTC; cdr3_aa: CATSPVGAVSEQFF
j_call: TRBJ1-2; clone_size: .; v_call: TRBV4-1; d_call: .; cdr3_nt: TGCGCCAGCAGCCCGCAGGGCCTAGGCTACTATGGCTACACCTTC; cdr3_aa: CASSPQGLGYYGYTF
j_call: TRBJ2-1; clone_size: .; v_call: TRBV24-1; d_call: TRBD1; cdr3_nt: TGTGCCACCAGTGATTCTAACAGGGGGAGCTACAATGAGCAGTTCTTC; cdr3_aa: CATSDSNRGSYNEQFF
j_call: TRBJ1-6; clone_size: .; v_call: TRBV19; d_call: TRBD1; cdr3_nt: TGTGCCAGTAGCCCCCCTTACAGGGGGCCTACATCACCCCTCCACTTT; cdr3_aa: CASSPPYRGPTSPLHF
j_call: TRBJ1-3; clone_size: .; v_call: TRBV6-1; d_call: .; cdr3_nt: TGTGCCAGCAGTGAGGAGGTTAGGGGGAGTAGGGACACCATATATTTT; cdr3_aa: CASSEEVRGSRDTIYF
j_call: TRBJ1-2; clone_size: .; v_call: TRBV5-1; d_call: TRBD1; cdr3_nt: TGCGCCAGCAGCGCCGGACAGGGTGGAGCTCAAGGCTACACCTTC; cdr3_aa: CASSAGQGGAQGYTF
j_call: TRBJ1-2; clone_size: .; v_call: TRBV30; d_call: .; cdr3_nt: TGTGCCTGGAGTGTAATCGGGTATGGCTACACCTTC; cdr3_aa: CAWSVIGYGYTF
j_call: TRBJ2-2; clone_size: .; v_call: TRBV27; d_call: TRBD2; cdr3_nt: TGTGCCAGCAGTTTCCAGCGGGGGGCTGGCCGCGGGGAGCTGTTTTTT; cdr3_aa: CASSFQRGAGRGELFF
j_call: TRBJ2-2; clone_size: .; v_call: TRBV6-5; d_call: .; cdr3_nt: TGTGCCAGCAGAACCGGACAGAGGATCACCGGGGAGCTGTTTTTT; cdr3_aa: CASRTGQRITGELFF
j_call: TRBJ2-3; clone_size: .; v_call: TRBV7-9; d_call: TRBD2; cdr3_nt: TGTGCCAGCAGCTCCCCTCGGCTAGCGGGGGGAGATACGCAGTATTTT; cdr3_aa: CASSSPRLAGGDTQYF
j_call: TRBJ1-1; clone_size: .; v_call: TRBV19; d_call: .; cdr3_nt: TGTGCCAGTAGTACCCCCCGGCTAGGGAACACTGAAGCTTTCTTT; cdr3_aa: CASSTPRLGNTEAFF
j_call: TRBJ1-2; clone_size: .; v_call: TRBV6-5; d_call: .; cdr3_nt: TGTGCCAGCAGTTACGGAGCGGAATATGGCTACACCTTC; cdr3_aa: CASSYGAEYGYTF
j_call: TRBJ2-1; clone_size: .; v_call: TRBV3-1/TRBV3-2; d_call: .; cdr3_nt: TGTGCCAGCAGCCAACAGACACCGATAGAGAACTCCTACAATGAGCAGTTCTTC; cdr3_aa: CASSQQTPIENSYNEQFF
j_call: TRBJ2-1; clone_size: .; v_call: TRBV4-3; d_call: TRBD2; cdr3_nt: TGCGCCAGCAGCCAAGATAGGAAGCGGGGCTCCTACAATGAGCAGTTCTTC; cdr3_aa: CASSQDRKRGSYNEQFF
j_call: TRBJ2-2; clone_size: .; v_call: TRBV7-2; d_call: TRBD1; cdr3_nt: TGTGCCAGCAGATCAGGGGGTGGGGTCACCGGGGAGCTGTTTTTT; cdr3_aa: CASRSGGGVTGELFF
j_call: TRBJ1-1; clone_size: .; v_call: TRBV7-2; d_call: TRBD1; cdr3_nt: TGTGCCAGCAGCGTGACAGGGGGAATGCCGGCTGAAGCTTTCTTT; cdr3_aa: CASSVTGGMPAEAFF
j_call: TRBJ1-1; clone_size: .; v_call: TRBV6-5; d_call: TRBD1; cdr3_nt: TGTGCCAGCACCAGGGACAGGGGGAACACTGAAGCTTTCTTT; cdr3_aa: CASTRDRGNTEAFF
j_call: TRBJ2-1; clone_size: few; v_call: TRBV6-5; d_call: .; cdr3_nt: TGTGCCAGCAGCGGGGGCAATGAGCAGTTCTTC; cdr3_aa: CASSGGNEQFF
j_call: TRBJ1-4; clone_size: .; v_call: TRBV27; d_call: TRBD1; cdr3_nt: TGTGCCAGCAGGACCGACAGGGGTCTGCCCGGTAATGAAAAACTGTTTTTT; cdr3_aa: CASRTDRGLPGNEKLFF
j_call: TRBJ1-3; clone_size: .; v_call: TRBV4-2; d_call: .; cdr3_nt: TGTGCCAGCAGCCAAGAGAAGGCGGCGTCTTCTCGAAACACCATATATTTT; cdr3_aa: CASSQEKAASSRNTIYF
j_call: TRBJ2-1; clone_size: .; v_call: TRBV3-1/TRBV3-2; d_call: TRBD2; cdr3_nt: TGTGCCAGCAGCCATGGTACTAGCGGGGGGCCTTACAATGAGCAGTTCTTC; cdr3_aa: CASSHGTSGGPYNEQFF